This T cell receptor (beta chain) was sequenced during a study of vaccination and CD4 T cells after COVID-19. Overall study context: Six male and four female convalescents took part, two of them Hispanic.

The Oncomine TCR Beta short-read assay was applied to DNA of cultured CD4+ T cells. TCRdb re-derived calls from the PCR reads in MiXCR, one entry per CDR3 protein. The data contain more than 6,500 distinct CDR3 sequences, about 40% of them singletons. The treatment is: 10-day PBMC culture with coronavirus spike peptide pools or control peptides (ViraFEST assay). The unexposed donor's CD4+ T cells were collected before the COVID-19 pandemic (2011-2018). Germline V CDR1 and CDR2: MNHEY, SVGEGT. With 2 bases removed from V and 8 bases from J, the gap between germline ends came to 14 bases. The CDR3 has 14 residues. This clonotype was counted only a few times. Its antigen remains unknown.

The sequence derives from a human donor in good health. Specimen: CD4+ T cells from blood, cultured in vitro. The chain carries TRBV6-2 or TRBV6-3 and TRBJ2-3; the D gene is possibly TRBD2 (5 bases). CDR3 residues: CASSYDGELSTQYF. CDR3 DNA sequence: TGTGCCAGCAGTTACGACGGGGAGTTAAGTACGCAGTATTTT.